This T cell receptor (beta chain) stems from a study of identical twins. Overall study findings and caveats: Within twin pairs, the out-of-frame alpha sequences they shared showed excess low generation probability. Part of the zero-insertion signal could reflect confounding by invariant MAIT and iNKT cells.

The sample holds a few counts of this clonotype. Antigen specificity is unknown. Each CDR3 protein gets one entry after TCRdb re-called the 5' RACE reads with MiXCR. The top ten clones hold around 0.25% of a sample with 1.5 million to 2 million distinct CDR3 sequences, less than 40% of them seen once. Per the germline V gene, CDR1 is SGHDN and CDR2 is FVKESK. Trimming cost V 2 bases and J 2 bases, with 12 bases left between them. This CDR3 comprises 15 residues. The sequenced material came from cord blood. This chain joins TRBV14 and TRBJ2-5; D not certain. This receptor was taken from a newborn girl in good health. The CDR3 protein is CASSQSDTAQETQYF. The CDR3, as DNA: TGTGCCAGCAGCCAATCCGACACCGCTCAAGAGACCCAGTACTTC.